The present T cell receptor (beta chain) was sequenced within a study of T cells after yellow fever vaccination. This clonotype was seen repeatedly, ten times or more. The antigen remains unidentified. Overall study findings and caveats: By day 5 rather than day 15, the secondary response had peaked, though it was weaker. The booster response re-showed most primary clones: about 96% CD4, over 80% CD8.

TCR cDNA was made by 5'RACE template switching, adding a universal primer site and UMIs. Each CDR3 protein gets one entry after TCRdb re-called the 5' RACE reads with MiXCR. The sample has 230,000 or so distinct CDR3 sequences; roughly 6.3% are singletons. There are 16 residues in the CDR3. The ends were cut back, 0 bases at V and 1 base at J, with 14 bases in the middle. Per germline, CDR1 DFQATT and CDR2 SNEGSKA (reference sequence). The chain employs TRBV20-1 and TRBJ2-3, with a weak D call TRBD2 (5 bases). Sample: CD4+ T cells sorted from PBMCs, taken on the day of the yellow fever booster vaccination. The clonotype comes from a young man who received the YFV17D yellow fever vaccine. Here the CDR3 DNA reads TGCAGTGCTAGAGATCTGTTAGCGTGGGGCACAGATACGCAGTATTTT. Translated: CSARDLLAWGTDTQYF.